This T cell receptor (beta chain) was found in a study of T cell responses to AZD1222 COVID-19 vaccine. Here immunoSEQ multiplex PCR was the method, and the copy in TCRdb shows in-frame clones only, minus some. The table shows around 120,000 clones, with approximately 91% occurring only once. This CDR3 has 18 residues. Germline V gene data show CDR1 as KGHSH and CDR2 as LQKENI. V trimming: 3 bases; J trimming: 5 bases; junction bases outside the gene matches: 13. The chain combines TRBV18 with TRBJ1-1, with 12 bases aligning to TRBD1. The sequence was obtained from an adult in good health. This sample comprised peripheral blood, obtained on day 0 of AZD1222 vaccination. The CDR3 region has the DNA TGTGCCAGCTCACCGGGATACCGGGACAGGGGGCGTTGGACTGAAGCTTTCTTT. Translated, it gives CASSPGYRDRGRWTEAFF.